This T cell receptor beta chain was captured in a study of T cell responses to AZD1222 COVID-19 vaccine. Findings and limits, study-wide: The donor group comprised mostly white British people and more females; the analysis possibly underestimated clonal diversity. With dominance at 160-218 and 743-854, vaccine-associated CD4 TCRs spanned spike. Sampling captured repertoires only after the peak T cell response.

Comment on this clone: Its antigen is unknown.

V shed 4 bases, J shed 4 bases, and the junction held 4 bases outside the gene matches. The CDR3 totals 13 residues. Germline V gene sequence: CDR1 SGHAT, CDR2 FQNNGV. Repertoires were generated with immunoSEQ multiplex PCR, while TCRdb's copy carries only in-frame clones and drops some. The sample includes about 55,000 clones, roughly nine tenths of them seen just once. The receptor was derived from an adult in good health. The sequences come from peripheral blood, collected on day 0 of AZD1222 vaccination. This chain links TRBV11-2 with TRBJ2-7, with TRBD1 matching 7 bases. The CDR3 sequence: CASSSSDRYEQYF. Here the CDR3 DNA reads TGTGCCAGCAGCTCCTCGGACAGGTACGAGCAGTACTTC.